Below are 3 T cell receptor beta chains sequenced from a single sample in a study of long-term antiretroviral therapy in people with HIV. The run of the v3.0 immunoSEQ assay was at survey level. Generated by immunoSEQ multiplex PCR, the TCRdb table keeps only in-frame clones and is missing some. The data contain 30,000 to 40,000 clones, roughly 87% of them singletons. This specimen was unsorted PBMCs, taken 0.6 years after starting antiretroviral therapy. Receptors originate from a man between 18 and 29 years old with HIV.

The gene calls are TRBV5-1 and TRBJ2-7; 7 bases line up with TRBD1. The CDR3 sequence is 15 residues long. Germline CDR1 is SGHRS and CDR2 is YFSETQ. After removal of 3 bases from V and 3 bases from J, the junction contained 9 bases not matched to a gene. CDR3 residues: CASSSGPGQYYEQYF. The CDR3 DNA sequence: TGCGCCAGCAGCTCAGGTCCGGGACAGTACTACGAGCAGTACTTC.

The genes are TRBV18 and TRBJ1-1, with unresolved D. The germline gives CDR1 KGHSH, CDR2 LQKENI. The V end lost 4 bases, the J end lost 1 base, and 7 bases lay between the germline ends. The CDR3 is 13 amino acids. The CDR3 DNA reads TGTGCCAGCTCACAGGATCCGAACACTGAAGCTTTCTTT. This translates into CASSQDPNTEAFF. Full variable domain (outside the CDR3, taken from reference TRBV18 and TRBJ1-1): NAGVMQNPRHLVRRRGQEARLRCSPMKGHSHVYWYRQLPEEGLKFMVYLQKENIIDESGMPKERFSAEFPKEGPSILRIQQVVRGDSAAYFCASSQDPNTEAFFGQGTRLTVV.

The V call is TRBV5-1, the J call TRBJ1-1; possibly TRBD1 for D (6 bases). The V gene's germline CDR1 is SGHRS and CDR2 YFSETQ. Trimming removed 4 bases from V and 4 bases from J, with 17 bases in between. CDR3 length: 15 residues. CDR3: CASSELQGLSTEAFF. In nucleotides, the CDR3 is TGCGCCAGCAGCGAATTACAGGGCTTGAGCACTGAAGCTTTCTTT.